One and the same sample provided the 26 T cell receptor beta chains below, sequenced in a study of blood T cell repertoires in COVID-19. The repertoire was sequenced with immunoSEQ multiplex PCR; TCRdb's copy has only in-frame clones and lacks some. The sample records roughly 190,000 clones, approximately 79% being singletons. The source material was PBMCs or T cells enriched from blood (not recorded which). All receptors derive from a woman aged 60 to 75 with acute COVID-19.

The J gene is TRBJ2-2, the V gene TRBV9; possible D gene TRBD1, 6 bases. The germline V and J ends were trimmed by 0 bases and 7 bases, with 16 bases remaining between them. This CDR3 is 16 amino acids long. Per germline, CDR1 SGDLS and CDR2 YYNGEE. Here the CDR3 reads CASSVATGSVGGELFF. The DNA of the CDR3 is TGTGCCAGCAGCGTAGCGACAGGAAGCGTCGGCGGGGAGCTGTTTTTT.

This clone appeared once. The chain is built from TRBV7-8 and TRBJ2-1, with D perhaps TRBD2 (5 bases). V was trimmed by 5 bases and J by 10 bases, leaving 21 bases between them. This CDR3 contains 15 residues. CDR1 is SGHVS, CDR2 FQNEAQ, per germline. CDR3 amino acids: CASSPRTPTNDEQFF. DNA of the CDR3: TGTGCCAGCAGCCCCCGGACTCCCACAAATGACGAGCAGTTCTTC.

This clone was counted only a few times. The chain joins TRBV19 to TRBJ1-4, with D perhaps matching TRBD1 (6 bases). Germline-derived CDR1 and CDR2 are LNHDA and SQIVND (reference sequence). The V end was cut by 5 bases, the J end by 4 bases, with 14 bases between. The CDR3 has 15 amino acids. The CDR3 DNA follows: TGTGCCAGTAGTCCCTCTGGACAGCGTAATGAAAAACTGTTTTTT. This encodes CASSPSGQRNEKLFF. Full variable domain (rest looked up from reference TRBV19 and TRBJ1-4): DGGITQSPKYLFRKEGQNVTLSCEQNLNHDAMYWYRQDPGQGLRLIYYSQIVNDFQKGDIAEGYSVSREKKESFPLTVTSAQKNPTAFYLCASSPSGQRNEKLFFGSGTQLSVL.

The chain combines TRBV19 with TRBJ1-4, with D perhaps TRBD1 (6 bases). The CDR3 covers 14 residues. With 7 bases removed from V and 7 bases from J, the gap between germline ends came to 16 bases. CDR1 is LNHDA and CDR2 is SQIVND in the germline V gene (reference sequence). DNA of the CDR3: TGTGCCAGTATGGGGGGGCGGAGACCTGAAAAACTGTTTTTT. Translation: CASMGGRRPEKLFF. The whole variable domain, remainder taken from reference TRBV19 and TRBJ1-4, is DGGITQSPKYLFRKEGQNVTLSCEQNLNHDAMYWYRQDPGQGLRLIYYSQIVNDFQKGDIAEGYSVSREKKESFPLTVTSAQKNPTAFYLCASMGGRRPEKLFFGSGTQLSVL.

The chain links TRBV5-1 to TRBJ2-1; 10 positions match TRBD2. Germline CDR1 SGHRS, CDR2 YFSETQ. The CDR3 extends over 16 amino acids. J was trimmed by 5 bases and V by 4 bases; bases with no gene match: 9. CDR3 in amino acids: CASSTLAGDMDNEQFF. The CDR3 DNA reads TGCGCCAGCAGCACCCTAGCGGGGGACATGGACAATGAGCAGTTCTTC.

The chain combines TRBV10-3 with TRBJ1-1, with 8 nucleotides matching TRBD1. The CDR3 loop spans 15 amino acids. CDR1 and CDR2 (germline): ENHRY, SYGVKD. V shed 8 bases, J shed 3 bases, and the junction held 11 bases outside the gene matches. CDR3 sequence: CAIGVGQGAYTEAFF. CDR3 nucleotides: TGTGCCATCGGGGTCGGTCAGGGGGCATACACTGAAGCTTTCTTT.

The V gene is TRBV4-1, the J gene TRBJ2-1; the D gene is possibly TRBD1 (5 bases). V gave up 0 bases and J gave up 9 bases, with 9 bases separating them. CDR3 length equals 13 residues. Germline V lookup: CDR1 MGHRA, CDR2 YSYEKL. The CDR3 spells CASSQDPGPEQFF. In nucleotides, the CDR3 is TGCGCCAGCAGCCAAGATCCAGGGCCTGAGCAGTTCTTC.

V and J are TRBV11-3 and TRBJ2-5; a possible D gene is TRBD1 (6 bases). The CDR3 totals 14 residues. Trimming stripped 4 bases from V and 2 bases from J, with 11 bases between. Germline V gene data show CDR1 as SGHNT and CDR2 as YENEEA. CDR3 bases: TGTGCCAGCAGCTCACATCAGGGGCAAGAGACCCAGTACTTC. This translates into CASSSHQGQETQYF. Filled out from reference TRBV11-3 and TRBJ2-5, the complete variable domain reads EAGVVQSPRYKIIEKKQPVAFWCNPISGHNTLYWYLQNLGQGPELLIRYENEEAVDDSQLPKDRFSAERLKGVDSTLKIQPAELGDSAVYLCASSSHQGQETQYFGPGTRLLVL.

The rearrangement links TRBV7-2 to TRBJ2-2; D is ambiguous. V lost 2 bases and J lost 0, with 7 bases in between. Germline V CDR1 and CDR2: SGHTA, FQGNSA. This CDR3 comprises 15 residues. CDR3 sequence: CASSLHYSNTGELFF. CDR3 coding DNA: TGTGCCAGCAGCTTACACTATTCGAACACCGGGGAGCTGTTTTTT.

The chain joins TRBV7-2 to TRBJ2-3; TRBD1 matches 7 bases. Looked up from germline, CDR1 is SGHTA and CDR2 is FQGNSA. The CDR3 covers 16 residues. V was pared by 5 bases and J by 3 bases, with 11 bases of the junction left unmatched. CDR3 residues: CASSPDRVGGTDTQYF. The CDR3 DNA sequence: TGTGCCAGCAGCCCCGACAGGGTTGGTGGGACAGATACGCAGTATTTT.

CDR3 amino acids: CASSLRLGAETQYF. In DNA, the CDR3 is TGTGCCAGCAGCTTAAGGTTGGGGGCCGAGACCCAGTACTTC. The genes are TRBV7-9 and TRBJ2-5, with a weak D call TRBD1 (6 bases). Germline CDR1 and CDR2: SEHNR and FQNEAQ (reference sequence). V was pared by 2 bases and J by 5 bases, with 12 bases between. This CDR3 is built from 14 residues.

The rearrangement joins TRBV20-1 to TRBJ2-1; 10 nucleotides match TRBD2. J was trimmed by 8 bases and V by 3 bases; bases with no gene match: 7. CDR1 DFQATT and CDR2 SNEGSKA come from the germline V gene (reference sequence). This CDR3 has 14 residues. The CDR3 DNA reads as TGCAGTGCTAGTATGACTAGCGGGTTCGATGAGCAGTTCTTC. This codes for CSASMTSGFDEQFF.

The CDR3 region is CASSPPVAGHDYGYTF. The CDR3 DNA reads TGTGCCAGCTCACCACCGGTGGCAGGGCACGACTATGGCTACACCTTC. This sequence joins TRBV18 and TRBJ1-2; possible D gene TRBD1, 5 bases. Germline CDR1 and CDR2: KGHSH and LQKENI. V shed 0 bases and J shed 3 bases, with 14 bases lying between them. The CDR3 is 16 amino acids.

The rearrangement joins TRBV18 to TRBJ1-1; D uncertain. Trimming removed 3 bases from V and 6 bases from J, with 8 bases in between. CDR3 length equals 12 residues. Germline V lookup: CDR1 KGHSH, CDR2 LQKENI. CDR3 residues: CASSPAGSEAFF. CDR3 DNA: TGTGCCAGCTCACCTGCGGGGTCTGAAGCTTTCTTT.

V gene TRBV19 combines with J gene TRBJ1-3, with a possible D match to TRBD1 (5 bases). V lost 6 bases to trimming and J lost 1 base, with 13 bases between them. The CDR3 spans 15 residues. CDR1 and CDR2 (germline): LNHDA, SQIVND (reference sequence). CDR3 region: CASRSAGISGNTIYF. The CDR3 nucleotides read TGTGCCAGTAGAAGCGCAGGGATTTCTGGAAACACCATATATTTT.

Here the CDR3 reads CASSPWIRSDYGNIQYF. The CDR3 DNA sequence: TGTGCCAGCAGTCCCTGGATAAGGTCAGACTATGGAAACATTCAGTACTTC. The chain uses TRBV27 and TRBJ2-4; a possible D gene is TRBD2 (5 bases). The CDR3 is made up of 17 amino acids. Germline V gene sequence: CDR1 MNHEY, CDR2 SMNVEV (reference sequence). Trimming took off 5 bases at V and 6 bases at J, with 23 bases between the two ends.

This clone has a handful of counts. The chain uses TRBV16 and TRBJ2-7; possibly TRBD1 for D (6 bases). The CDR3 loop spans 15 amino acids. V was clipped by 1 base and J by 3 bases, with 13 bases between them. The germline V gene encodes CDR1 KGHSY and CDR2 FQNENV. The CDR3: CASSQFAGAGYEQYF. DNA for the CDR3: TGTGCCAGCAGCCAATTCGCAGGGGCGGGCTACGAGCAGTACTTC.

J is TRBJ1-2 and V is TRBV6-5; 10 nucleotides agree with TRBD1. V dropped 0 bases and J dropped 6; count of bases not matched to a gene: 4. The CDR3 is made up of 15 amino acids. Germline V gives CDR1 MNHEY, CDR2 SVGAGI. The CDR3 coding sequence is TGTGCCAGCAGTTACTCGCTAGGGACAGGGGATGGCTACACCTTC. Translation: CASSYSLGTGDGYTF.

The chain is built from TRBV11-2 and TRBJ1-2; 9 bases line up with TRBD1. V shed 5 bases and J 5 bases; nucleotides not matched to a gene: 9. The CDR3 extends over 15 amino acids. Germline V gives CDR1 SGHAT, CDR2 FQNNGV. The CDR3 DNA reads as TGTGCCAGCAGCCCATTACAGGGGGCATATTATGGCTACACCTTC. Residues: CASSPLQGAYYGYTF.

This clone was observed once. This rearrangement joins TRBV11-2 to TRBJ1-2; D is uncertain. The V gene's germline CDR1 is SGHAT and CDR2 FQNNGV. The CDR3 is made up of 13 amino acids. V lost 1 base and J 8 bases, leaving 11 bases between the germline ends. The CDR3 DNA sequence: TGTGCCAGCAGCTTAGGGCATTTCATGGGCTACACCTTC. Its translation: CASSLGHFMGYTF.

This chain connects TRBV9 to TRBJ2-7, with 9 bases lining up with TRBD2. This CDR3 is 15 amino acids long. The germline CDR1 and CDR2 sequences are SGDLS and YYNGEE. V lost 0 bases, J lost 5 bases, and 6 bases stayed unmatched. CDR3 coding DNA: TGTGCCAGCAGCGTAGGTGGCGGGAGGGATCACGAGCAGTACTTC. Amino acids: CASSVGGGRDHEQYF.

Only a few counts were recorded for this clone. The chain couples TRBV10-1 to TRBJ2-5; TRBD1 might be the D (5 bases). V lost 3 bases and J 2 bases, leaving 10 bases between the germline ends. CDR1 and CDR2 (germline): WNHNN, SYGVQD (reference sequence). This CDR3 contains 14 residues. CDR3 residues: CASSDVQGQETQYF. The CDR3 bases are TGCGCCAGCAGTGATGTGCAGGGACAAGAGACCCAGTACTTC.

This clone ranks as medium-sized. The gene calls are TRBV2 and TRBJ2-7; weak D call: TRBD2 (5 bases). Between the trimmed V and J ends, which lost 6 bases and 1 base, there was a span of 10 bases. The CDR3 is 13 residues long. Germline V lookup: CDR1 SNHLY, CDR2 FYNNEI. The CDR3 DNA follows: TGTGCCAGCAGCTTAGGAGGTTCCTACGAGCAGTACGTC. Protein: CASSLGGSYEQYV.

The rearrangement uses TRBV7-2 and TRBJ2-1, with D perhaps matching TRBD1 (6 bases). Germline V gene lookup returns CDR1 SGHTA and CDR2 FQGNSA. The V end lost 5 bases, the J end lost 4 bases, and 21 bases lay between the germline ends. The CDR3 contains 17 residues. The CDR3 sequence is CASSLMSGAGPYNEQFF. The CDR3 coding sequence is TGTGCCAGCAGCCTTATGTCAGGGGCTGGACCATACAATGAGCAGTTCTTC.

The chain carries TRBV28 and TRBJ2-7; the match to TRBD2 covers 14 bases. This CDR3 region has 20 residues. The junction had 14 bases not matched to a gene; V was cut back by 4 bases and J by 0 bases. Looked up from germline, CDR1 is MDHEN and CDR2 is SYDVKM. The CDR3 protein is CASSSVGLAGGPPSSYEQYV. CDR3 coding DNA: TGTGCCAGCAGTTCCGTAGGACTAGCGGGGGGTCCCCCTAGCTCCTACGAGCAGTACGTC.

This clone was seen once. J is TRBJ2-7 and V is TRBV18; 7 bases agree with TRBD2. Looked up from germline, CDR1 is KGHSH and CDR2 is LQKENI. J was trimmed by 5 bases and V by 2 bases; bases with no gene match: 21. The CDR3 loop spans 19 amino acids. This chain's CDR3 is CASSPRTSGSHKVSDEQYF. The CDR3 DNA follows: TGTGCCAGCTCACCAAGGACTAGTGGCTCACACAAGGTTTCCGACGAGCAGTACTTC.